One and the same sample provided the 30 T cell receptor beta chains below, sequenced in a study of T cells in Graves' hyperthyroidism and ophthalmopathy. The investigators amplified TCR beta CDR3 regions from RNA transcripts. HTBI primers were employed in a first-round RT-PCR of the TCR CDR3. TCRdb reprocessed the multiplex PCR reads with MiXCR, giving one entry per CDR3 protein. The sample includes roughly 350,000 distinct CDR3 sequences, approximately 14% of them seen just once. Material: blood. The source is a woman in her twenties or thirties with Graves' ophthalmopathy.

This clonotype showed up just a few times. The J gene is TRBJ1-6, the V gene TRBV20-1; TRBD1 aligns across 9 bases. The CDR3 is 16 amino acids. Germline values: CDR1 DFQATT, CDR2 SNEGSKA (reference sequence). With 2 bases clipped from V and 6 bases from J, the junction kept 8 bases outside the gene matches. CDR3 DNA: TGCAGTGCTAGATACCCCGGACAGGGGATTAATTCACCCCTCCACTTT. This gives the protein CSARYPGQGINSPLHF.

This clonotype was observed at least ten times. The genes are TRBV7-9 and TRBJ1-1; the D gene is possibly TRBD1 (5 bases). Deletions cut 3 bases from V and 1 base from J, with 9 bases between. The CDR3 is 14 amino acids. Germline CDR1 and CDR2: SEHNR and FQNEAQ (reference sequence). CDR3 sequence reads: CASSFSRENTEAFF. The CDR3 nucleotides are TGTGCCAGCAGCTTCTCCAGGGAGAACACTGAAGCTTTCTTT.

This clonotype appeared many times. The chain recombines TRBV20-1 with TRBJ2-5; D gene unclear. Germline-derived CDR1 and CDR2 are DFQATT and SNEGSKA (reference sequence). There are 12 residues in the CDR3. V gave up 4 bases and J gave up 4 bases, with 10 bases separating them. CDR3 in amino acids: CSANIWGETQYF. The CDR3 DNA is TGCAGTGCTAACATTTGGGGAGAGACCCAGTACTTC.

This clonotype has a count of ten or more. This chain links TRBV19 with TRBJ2-7; 10 nucleotides line up with TRBD1. There are 17 residues in the CDR3. V was clipped by 6 bases and J by 3 bases; unmatched bases: 14. CDR1 is LNHDA and CDR2 is SQIVND in the germline V gene (reference sequence). The CDR3: CASSLNRIRDRGYEQYF. The CDR3 region has the DNA TGTGCCAGTAGCCTTAACCGTATCCGGGACAGGGGCTACGAGCAGTACTTC.

The sample holds many counts of this clonotype. The chain couples TRBV11-2 to TRBJ2-3; the D is unclear. This CDR3 has 12 residues. Germline lookup yields CDR1 SGHAT and CDR2 FQNNGV. The ends were cut back, 6 bases at V and 3 bases at J, with 7 bases in the middle. The CDR3 region is CASRDKTDTQYF. In DNA, the CDR3 is TGTGCCAGCAGGGATAAAACAGATACGCAGTATTTT.

As to this clonotype: A single base separates this from a much larger clone, so it may be a read error. The CDR3 sequence: CNEHWETNYEQFF. The CDR3 DNA reads as TGCAATGAACACTGGGAGACAAACTACGAGCAGTTCTTC. The genes are TRBV20-1 and TRBJ2-1; D may be TRBD2 (5 bases). The CDR3 is 13 amino acids. Germline CDR1 DFQATT, CDR2 SNEGSKA (reference sequence).

Only a few counts were recorded for this clonotype. The chain carries TRBV15 and TRBJ1-2; 9 bases match TRBD1. This CDR3 has 16 residues. Germline lookup yields CDR1 LNHNV and CDR2 YYDKDF (reference sequence). V dropped 3 bases and J dropped 7; count of bases not matched to a gene: 12. The CDR3, as DNA: TGTGCCACCAGCAGCTCCGGCGCACAGGGGGCGGTTGGCTACACCTTC. The encoded protein is CATSSSGAQGAVGYTF.

This clonotype came up many times. This chain links TRBV11-2 with TRBJ1-6; no reliable D call. CDR3 length: 15 residues. Germline loops: CDR1 SGHAT, CDR2 FQNNGV. Trimming took 4 bases from V and 0 from J, leaving 7 bases between them. The CDR3: CASSSRSSYNSPLHF. The CDR3 DNA reads as TGTGCCAGCAGCTCCAGAAGCTCCTATAATTCACCCCTCCACTTT.

This clonotype was picked up many times. V gene TRBV28 combines with J gene TRBJ2-7; 7 nucleotides line up with TRBD1. Germline assignment: CDR1 MDHEN and CDR2 SYDVKM. CDR3 length equals 15 residues. V was pared by 5 bases and J by 3 bases, with 10 bases of the junction left unmatched. The CDR3 coding sequence is TGTGCCAGCAGTCGATACCCCCCAGGGGGCTACGAGCAGTACTTC. Translating gives CASSRYPPGGYEQYF.

This clonotype was recorded many times. This chain joins TRBV20-1 and TRBJ2-2; D unclear. CDR3 length equals 15 residues. The V end was cut by 5 bases, the J end by 6 bases, with 19 bases between. Germline lookup yields CDR1 DFQATT and CDR2 SNEGSKA (reference sequence). CDR3 sequence: CSALDPRAQAGELFF. DNA for the CDR3: TGCAGTGCTCTAGACCCCCGGGCCCAGGCCGGGGAGCTGTTTTTT.

This clonotype was observed at least ten times. This chain uses TRBV2 with TRBJ1-5, with 10 bases aligning to TRBD1. Trimming took 6 bases from V and 4 from J; bases not matched to a gene: 6. The CDR3 is made up of 15 amino acids. The V gene's germline CDR1 is SNHLY and CDR2 FYNNEI. The CDR3, as DNA: TGTGCCAGCAGCGATAGACAGGGGGCAAATCAGCCCCAGCATTTT. It specifies CASSDRQGANQPQHF.

In its sample, this clonotype was seen many times. The chain joins TRBV13 to TRBJ2-7, with a tentative D call TRBD1 (6 bases). Germline lookup yields CDR1 PRHDT and CDR2 FYEKMQ (reference sequence). Trimming took 5 bases from V and 3 from J, leaving 8 bases between them. This CDR3 region has 12 residues. Written as DNA, the CDR3 is TGTGCCAGCAGCATACAGGGCTACGAGCAGTACTTC. It yields the protein CASSIQGYEQYF.

This clonotype was detected ten times or more. CDR3 DNA: TGCAGTGCTAGAGATCCATTGAGCGGGGGAGCACAAGAGACCCAGTACTTC. This gives the protein CSARDPLSGGAQETQYF. The chain employs TRBV20-1 and TRBJ2-5; 8 nucleotides agree with TRBD2. This CDR3 contains 17 residues. Germline CDR1 and CDR2: DFQATT and SNEGSKA (reference sequence). V was clipped by 0 bases and J by 2 bases; unmatched bases: 11.

The CDR3 spells CASSRGLAGGPLDEQYF. The CDR3 DNA is TGCGCCAGCTCTCGGGGACTAGCGGGAGGGCCTCTGGACGAGCAGTACTTC. The genes are TRBV5-1 and TRBJ2-7; TRBD2 agrees at 16 bases. Germline V gene lookup returns CDR1 SGHRS and CDR2 YFSETQ. This CDR3 has 17 residues. V lost 7 bases, J lost 5 bases, and 12 bases stayed unmatched.

This rearrangement joins TRBV27 to TRBJ1-4; weak D call: TRBD1 (5 bases). The CDR3 length is 14 residues. Deletions cut 5 bases from V and 8 bases from J, with 15 bases between. The germline V gene encodes CDR1 MNHEY and CDR2 SMNVEV (reference sequence). The CDR3 sequence is CASSPGPLWEKLFF. The CDR3 DNA is TGTGCCAGCAGTCCGGGACCACTGTGGGAAAAACTGTTTTTT.

This clonotype came up many times. The genes are TRBV20-1 and TRBJ1-5; a weak D match, TRBD1 (5 bases). The V gene lost 2 bases and the J gene lost 5 bases, with 16 bases spanning the gap. This CDR3 contains 15 residues. Germline loops: CDR1 DFQATT, CDR2 SNEGSKA (reference sequence). For the CDR3, the DNA is TGCAGTGCTAGATTGACGGGTGGGGGGGATCAGCCCCAGCATTTT. It specifies CSARLTGGGDQPQHF.

The chain employs TRBV20-1 and TRBJ1-5; D uncertain. Germline V CDR1 and CDR2: DFQATT, SNEGSKA (reference sequence). Trimming pared 1 base from V and 0 bases from J, leaving 4 bases between. The CDR3 is made up of 13 amino acids. The CDR3 is CSARVNSNQPQHF. Written as DNA, the CDR3 is TGCAGTGCTAGAGTTAATAGCAATCAGCCCCAGCATTTT.

Ten or more counts support this clonotype. V gene TRBV3-1 combines with J gene TRBJ1-1; 8 positions match TRBD1. Germline CDR1 LGHDT, CDR2 YNNKEL (reference sequence). Unmatched junction bases numbered 10, after V lost 0 bases and J lost 7 bases. This CDR3 has 16 amino acids. In DNA, the CDR3 is TGTGCCAGCAGCCAAGAGGGGACAGGCTTTAGGGGTGAAGCTTTCTTT. It codes for CASSQEGTGFRGEAFF.

This chain joins TRBV7-2 and TRBJ2-6; tentative D call: TRBD2 (6 bases). V was shortened by 5 bases and J by 2 bases, with 16 bases between the two germline ends. CDR3 length: 17 residues. Germline V gene lookup returns CDR1 SGHTA and CDR2 FQGNSA. DNA of the CDR3: TGTGCCAGCAGCCTTGGGGAGGTTATGACTGGGGCCAACGTCCTGACTTTC. It specifies CASSLGEVMTGANVLTF. Full variable domain (rest looked up from reference TRBV7-2 and TRBJ2-6): GAGVSQSPSNKVTEKGKDVELRCDPISGHTALYWYRQSLGQGLEFLIYFQGNSAPDKSGLPSDRFSAERTGGSVSTLTIQRTQQEDSAVYLCASSLGEVMTGANVLTFGAGSRLTVL.

The V call is TRBV2, the J call TRBJ2-4; either TRBD1 or TRBD2 may fit D (5 bases each). The CDR3 consists of 14 residues. Trimming cost V 6 bases and J 0 bases, with 9 bases left between them. Germline V gene data show CDR1 as SNHLY and CDR2 as FYNNEI. The CDR3 region is CASRGRIAKNIQYF. DNA for the CDR3: TGTGCCAGCAGGGGACGGATAGCCAAAAACATTCAGTACTTC.

This clonotype was counted many times. The chain employs TRBV4-2 and TRBJ2-5; 11 nucleotides line up with TRBD1. This CDR3 comprises 17 residues. Germline V CDR1 and CDR2: LGHNA, YNFKEQ. V dropped 1 base and J dropped 1; count of bases not matched to a gene: 5. The CDR3 DNA is TGTGCCAGCAGCCAAGGGGTAGGACAGGGGGCCCAAGAGACCCAGTACTTC. Residues: CASSQGVGQGAQETQYF.

The chain employs TRBV10-3 and TRBJ2-7; the match to TRBD1 covers 9 bases. V gave up 3 bases and J gave up 3 bases; unmatched junction bases: 3. Germline assignment: CDR1 ENHRY and CDR2 SYGVKD. The CDR3 totals 14 residues. The CDR3 reads CAISERTGVYEQYF. CDR3 bases: TGTGCCATCAGTGAAAGGACAGGGGTCTACGAGCAGTACTTC.

This clonotype was observed a few times. In DNA form, the CDR3 reads TGCAGTGCTAGAGATACAGGGTTGATGACTAGCGGAGATACGCAGTATTTT. Its translation is CSARDTGLMTSGDTQYF. The V gene is TRBV20-1, the J gene TRBJ2-3; the match to TRBD2 covers 9 bases. Germline loops: CDR1 DFQATT, CDR2 SNEGSKA (reference sequence). The CDR3 is made up of 17 amino acids. After removal of 0 bases from V and 5 bases from J, the junction contained 12 bases not matched to a gene.

This clonotype has a handful of counts. V is TRBV29-1 and J is TRBJ2-2; D is perhaps TRBD2 (6 bases). V dropped 2 bases and J dropped 13 bases, with 17 bases sitting between them. This CDR3 comprises 13 residues. Germline-derived CDR1 and CDR2 are SQVTM and ANQGSEA. CDR3 residues: CSVEPPGLSRLFF. The DNA of the CDR3 is TGCAGCGTTGAACCGCCGGGACTTAGTCGGCTGTTTTTT.

This clonotype occurred a few times. A much larger clone sits a single nucleotide away, making a read error possible. V and J are TRBV7-9 and TRBJ2-3, with 7 bases that match TRBD2. This CDR3 comprises 16 residues. The V gene's germline CDR1 is SEHNR and CDR2 FQNEAQ (reference sequence). V lost 4 bases to trimming and J lost 6 bases; unmatched junction nucleotides: 13. CDR3 protein: CASSSNGEGAVDTQYF. The CDR3 DNA reads TGTGCCAGCAGCTCGAACGGGGAGGGAGCAGTGGATACGCAGTATTTT.

This clonotype was seen at least ten times. The chain recombines TRBV3-1 with TRBJ2-1; 9 nucleotides line up with TRBD1. Per germline, CDR1 LGHDT and CDR2 YNNKEL (reference sequence). With V trimmed by 4 bases and J by 4 bases, 8 bases remained unmatched. This CDR3 spans 16 amino acids. This CDR3 reads CASSPVGGQGYNEQFF. The DNA for the CDR3 is TGTGCCAGCAGCCCTGTAGGGGGACAGGGTTACAATGAGCAGTTCTTC.

This clonotype came up many times. The rearrangement links TRBV27 to TRBJ2-7, with D possibly TRBD1 on 5 matching bases. CDR3 length equals 13 residues. Germline CDR1 is MNHEY and CDR2 is SMNVEV (reference sequence). V gave up 7 bases and J gave up 1 base, with 11 bases separating them. CDR3 region: CASTPRASYEQYF. The CDR3 DNA sequence: TGTGCCAGCACCCCCAGGGCATCCTACGAGCAGTACTTC.

The chain uses TRBV28 and TRBJ2-5; 11 bases match TRBD2. This CDR3 contains 14 residues. The junction had 1 base not matched to a gene; V was cut back by 5 bases and J by 2 bases. In germline, CDR1 is MDHEN, CDR2 SYDVKM. Here the CDR3 reads CASSRLAGQETQYF. The CDR3 bases are TGTGCCAGCAGTCGACTAGCGGGACAAGAGACCCAGTACTTC. The variable domain in full, completed from reference TRBV28 and TRBJ2-5, reads DVKVTQSSRYLVKRTGEKVFLECVQDMDHENMFWYRQDPGLGLRLIYFSYDVKMKEKGDIPEGYSVSREKKERFSLILESASTNQTSMYLCASSRLAGQETQYFGPGTRLLVL.

This clonotype was observed at least ten times. This chain connects TRBV7-9 to TRBJ2-5; D is possibly TRBD2 (5 bases). V lost 5 bases, J lost 2 bases, and 15 bases lay in between. This CDR3 has 15 residues. Germline V CDR1 and CDR2: SEHNR, FQNEAQ (reference sequence). DNA of the CDR3: TGTGCCAGCAGCGGAACCGGCTGGAGGCAAGAGACCCAGTACTTC. It codes for CASSGTGWRQETQYF.

This sequence joins TRBV3-1 and TRBJ1-2; tentatively, D is TRBD1 (6 bases). V was shortened by 4 bases and J by 4 bases, with 13 bases between the two germline ends. CDR1 and CDR2 (germline): LGHDT, YNNKEL (reference sequence). The CDR3 is 14 residues long. CDR3 residues: CASSLSGGSYGYTF. CDR3 DNA sequence: TGTGCCAGCAGCCTCTCGGGGGGCAGCTATGGCTACACCTTC. Together with reference TRBV3-1 and TRBJ1-2, the CDR3 gives the full variable domain: DTAVSQTPKYLVTQMGNDKSIKCEQNLGHDTMYWYKQDSKKFLKIMFSYNNKELIINETVPNRFSPKSPDKAHLNLHINSLELGDSAVYFCASSLSGGSYGYTFGSGTRLTVV.